A selection of T cell receptor beta chains follows, all from one sample in a study of tumor-infiltrating lymphocytes in primary liver carcinoma. One entry per CDR3 protein, called by TCRdb with MiXCR from the multiplex PCR reads. In the table there are 300,000 to 350,000 distinct CDR3 sequences, approximately 58% of which are singletons. The sample was peripheral blood. These receptors all come from a woman in her twenties or thirties with primary liver carcinoma and hepatitis B virus infection. The CDR3 runs from the conserved cysteine through the conserved F or W. D genes are given only for firm matches. Size tells how often a clone was seen (once, few, many) or the class of an expanded clone, and some rows leave it out.

clone_size	v_call	j_call	d_call	cdr3_aa	cdr3_nt
-	TRBV6-7	TRBJ1-5	-	CAGGGTPNQPQHF	TGTGCCGGAGGGGGAACACCGAATCAGCCCCAGCATTTT
-	TRBV7-9	TRBJ2-7	-	CASSLVRQGGYEQYF	TGTGCCAGCAGCTTAGTCCGGCAGGGAGGCTACGAGCAGTACTTC
-	TRBV10-3	TRBJ2-7	TRBD1	CAITSGQGRNGRYF	TGTGCCATCACCTCGGGACAGGGCCGAAACGGGCGGTACTTC
-	TRBV11-2	TRBJ2-1	TRBD1	CASNLVTGKQFF	TGTGCCAGCAACTTAGTGACAGGGAAACAGTTCTTC
many	TRBV6-6	TRBJ2-7	TRBD2	CATGGSEQYF	TGTGCCACTGGCGGGAGCGAGCAGTACTTC
few	TRBV12-3/TRBV12-4	TRBJ2-5	-	CAGSLSETQYF	TGTGCCGGCAGTTTATCAGAGACCCAGTACTTC
few	TRBV6-5	TRBJ2-1	TRBD2	CASSTLLAGVSYNEQFF	TGTGCCAGCAGTACTTTACTAGCGGGAGTCTCCTACAATGAGCAGTTCTTC
-	TRBV14	TRBJ1-2	-	CASRRTGTENYGYTF	TGTGCCAGCAGACGAACCGGGACGGAGAACTATGGCTACACCTTC
-	TRBV5-8	TRBJ2-1	-	CASSSKVRYNERFF	TGTGCCAGCAGCTCAAAGGTTCGATACAATGAGCGGTTCTTC
-	TRBV6-2/TRBV6-3	TRBJ2-6	-	CASSSAIGTVMFGANVLTF	TGTGCCAGCAGTTCAGCCATAGGGACCGTTATGTTTGGGGCCAACGTCCTGACTTTC
-	TRBV6-6	TRBJ2-7	TRBD2	CARSFKTSGSSYEQYF	TGTGCCCGCAGTTTCAAGACTAGCGGGAGCTCCTATGAACAGTACTTC
-	TRBV6-2/TRBV6-3	TRBJ2-4	-	CANIDSLAKNIQYF	TGTGCCAACATCGACAGTCTAGCCAAAAACATTCAGTACTTC
-	TRBV28	TRBJ2-7	TRBD2	CASSAGLAGVEQYF	TGTGCCAGCAGCGCAGGACTAGCGGGAGTTGAGCAGTACTTC
-	TRBV12-3/TRBV12-4	TRBJ2-2	-	CASSLARGTGELFF	TGTGCCAGCAGTTTAGCGAGGGGTACCGGGGAGCTGTTTTTT
-	TRBV7-9	TRBJ2-7	-	CASSSRGHEQYF	TGTGCCAGCAGCTCTAGAGGACACGAGCAGTACTTC
many	TRBV11-1	TRBJ1-4	-	CASSSARRSEKLFF	TGTGCCAGCAGCTCAGCGCGGCGAAGCGAAAAACTGTTTTTT
-	TRBV7-8	TRBJ2-2	-	CTSSFYSGNTGELFF	TGTACCAGCAGCTTCTATAGCGGGAACACCGGGGAGCTGTTTTTT
few	TRBV10-3	TRBJ2-3	-	CAISGSTDTQYF	TGTGCCATCAGTGGGAGCACAGATACGCAGTATTTT
few	TRBV28	TRBJ2-5	-	CAIQDVGLQETQYF	TGTGCCATCCAAGACGTCGGGCTTCAAGAGACCCAGTACTTC
few	TRBV6-6	TRBJ2-7	TRBD1	CASSITGEIEQYF	TGTGCCAGCAGCATTACAGGGGAGATTGAGCAGTACTTC
-	TRBV29-1	TRBJ2-5	-	CSVGRPNEETQYF	TGCAGCGTTGGACGGCCCAACGAGGAGACCCAGTACTTC
many	TRBV6-5	TRBJ2-7	-	CASSSVMGTYEQYF	TGTGCCAGCAGTTCGGTTATGGGAACCTACGAGCAGTACTTC
few	TRBV30	TRBJ2-4	TRBD1	CAWNPRDRENIQYF	TGTGCCTGGAACCCCCGGGACAGGGAAAACATTCAGTACTTC
-	TRBV5-6	TRBJ2-1	-	CASSLGLLEQFF	TGTGCCAGCAGCTTGGGACTCCTAGAGCAGTTCTTC
-	TRBV12-3/TRBV12-4	TRBJ2-5	-	CASSKVDPWEETQYF	TGTGCCAGTAGCAAGGTGGACCCCTGGGAAGAGACCCAGTACTTC
-	TRBV14	TRBJ1-1	-	CASSESTTFTEAFF	TGTGCCAGCAGTGAATCGACAACATTCACTGAAGCTTTCTTT
-	TRBV5-4	TRBJ2-1	-	CASTRDTLPEQFF	TGTGCCAGTACCCGGGACACTTTACCAGAGCAGTTCTTC
-	TRBV30	TRBJ2-1	TRBD1	CAWSRGQRGNEQFF	TGTGCCTGGAGTAGGGGGCAGCGCGGCAATGAGCAATTCTTC
few	TRBV28	TRBJ1-2	TRBD1	CASSRPRGLGYGYTF	TGTGCCAGCAGTAGACCCAGGGGGCTCGGATATGGCTACACCTTC
-	TRBV12-3/TRBV12-4	TRBJ1-3	-	CASSDRNSGNTVYF	TGTGCCAGCTCGGACAGAAACTCTGGAAACACCGTATATTTT
many	TRBV6-2/TRBV6-3	TRBJ1-1	TRBD1	CASSNLHRGRVTEAFF	TGTGCCAGCAGTAACCTCCACAGGGGAAGGGTCACTGAAGCTTTCTTT